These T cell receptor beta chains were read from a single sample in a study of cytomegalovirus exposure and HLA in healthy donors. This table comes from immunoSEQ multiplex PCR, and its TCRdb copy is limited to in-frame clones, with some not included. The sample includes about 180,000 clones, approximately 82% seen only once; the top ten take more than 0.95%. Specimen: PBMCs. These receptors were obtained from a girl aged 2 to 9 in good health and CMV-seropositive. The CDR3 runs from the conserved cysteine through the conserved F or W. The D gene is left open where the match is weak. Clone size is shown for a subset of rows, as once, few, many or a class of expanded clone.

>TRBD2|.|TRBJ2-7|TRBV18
TGTGCCAGCTCACCCCCTAGCGGGAGGACCTACGAGCAGTACTTC
CASSPPSGRTYEQYF
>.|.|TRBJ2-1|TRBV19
TGTGCCAGTACGTCCTACAATGAGCAGTTCTTC
CASTSYNEQFF
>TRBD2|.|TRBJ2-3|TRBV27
TGTGCCAGCAGTGCCCTAGCGGCTAGCACAGATACGCAGTATTTT
CASSALAASTDTQYF
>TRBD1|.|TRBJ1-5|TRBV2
TGTGCCAGCAGTGAGATACAGGGGGCCTACAATCAGCCCCAGCATTTT
CASSEIQGAYNQPQHF
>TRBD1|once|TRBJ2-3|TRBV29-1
TGCAGCGCCCGAGACAGGGACACAGATACGCAGTATTTT
CSARDRDTDTQYF
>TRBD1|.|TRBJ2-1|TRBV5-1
TGCGCCAGCAGCCTCGGGACAGGGATTTCCTACAATGAGCAGTTCTTC
CASSLGTGISYNEQFF
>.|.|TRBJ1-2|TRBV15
TGTGCCACCAGCCCCAAGCCCAGGGACACGAACTATGGCTACACCTTC
CATSPKPRDTNYGYTF
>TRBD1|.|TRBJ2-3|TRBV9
TGTGCCAGCAGCGAGGGACAGGGATCCCATACGCAGTATTTT
CASSEGQGSHTQYF
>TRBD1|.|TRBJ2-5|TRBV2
TGTGCCACGCGAGGGACAGGCGGAGGTTTCCAAGAGACCCAGTACTTC
CATRGTGGGFQETQYF
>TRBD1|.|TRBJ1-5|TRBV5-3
TGTGCCAGAAGCTTGGGCAGGGGGCGCGATCAGCCCCAGCATTTT
CARSLGRGRDQPQHF
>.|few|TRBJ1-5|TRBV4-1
TGCGCCAGCAGCCAAAGGCCCCACAGGAGCAATCAGCCCCAGCATTTT
CASSQRPHRSNQPQHF
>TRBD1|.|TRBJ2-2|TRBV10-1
TGCGCCAGCATTACGGACAGGGGAATCGCCGGGGAGCTGTTTTTT
CASITDRGIAGELFF
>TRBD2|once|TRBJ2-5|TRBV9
TGTGCCAGCAGCGCCGGACTAGCGGGAGGCCGGGAGACCCAGTACTTC
CASSAGLAGGRETQYF
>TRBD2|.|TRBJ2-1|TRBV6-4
TGTGCCAGATTCCCCAGCGGGAGTGTTTATGAGCAGTTCTTC
CARFPSGSVYEQFF
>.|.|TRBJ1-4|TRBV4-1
TGCGCCAGCAGCGCCCCGGGGGTAGGGAGGGATGGTGAAAAACTGTTTTTT
CASSAPGVGRDGEKLFF
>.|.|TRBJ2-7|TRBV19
TGTGCCAGTAGTCAGGGGCACTACGAGCAGTACTTC
CASSQGHYEQYF
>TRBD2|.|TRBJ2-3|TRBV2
TGTGCCAGCAGTAGCGGGGGGGCAGATACGCAGTATTTT
CASSSGGADTQYF
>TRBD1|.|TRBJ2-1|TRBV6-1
TGTGCCAGCACCACTCTTTGGACAGGTGACAATGAGCAGTTCTTC
CASTTLWTGDNEQFF
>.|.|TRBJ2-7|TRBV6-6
TGTGCCAGCCGGGGTAGCCACTACGAGCAGTACTTC
CASRGSHYEQYF
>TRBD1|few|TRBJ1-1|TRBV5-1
TGCGCCAGCAGCTTGGGAGGGGCGACAGGGTTCACTGAAGCTTTCTTT
CASSLGGATGFTEAFF
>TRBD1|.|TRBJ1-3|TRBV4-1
TGCGCCAGCAGCCAGGGTCCACAGGGGGCTCGGGGAAACACCATATATTTT
CASSQGPQGARGNTIYF
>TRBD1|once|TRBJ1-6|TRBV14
TGTGCCAGCAGCCGACACCTGACAGGGGTGGTTGGTTCACCCCTCCACTTT
CASSRHLTGVVGSPLHF
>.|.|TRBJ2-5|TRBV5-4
TGTGCCAGCAGCTTGGGCGCACAAGAGACCCAGTACTTC
CASSLGAQETQYF
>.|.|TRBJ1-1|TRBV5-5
TGTGCCAGCAGCCTCCCCCGGGGAGTAAACACTGAAGCTTTCTTT
CASSLPRGVNTEAFF
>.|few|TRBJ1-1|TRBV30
TGTGCCTGGACCGGGGGACGGAGTGAAGCTTTCTTT
CAWTGGRSEAFF
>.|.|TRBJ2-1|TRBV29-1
TGCAGCGTTGACAGGGGAAATGAGCAGTTCTTC
CSVDRGNEQFF